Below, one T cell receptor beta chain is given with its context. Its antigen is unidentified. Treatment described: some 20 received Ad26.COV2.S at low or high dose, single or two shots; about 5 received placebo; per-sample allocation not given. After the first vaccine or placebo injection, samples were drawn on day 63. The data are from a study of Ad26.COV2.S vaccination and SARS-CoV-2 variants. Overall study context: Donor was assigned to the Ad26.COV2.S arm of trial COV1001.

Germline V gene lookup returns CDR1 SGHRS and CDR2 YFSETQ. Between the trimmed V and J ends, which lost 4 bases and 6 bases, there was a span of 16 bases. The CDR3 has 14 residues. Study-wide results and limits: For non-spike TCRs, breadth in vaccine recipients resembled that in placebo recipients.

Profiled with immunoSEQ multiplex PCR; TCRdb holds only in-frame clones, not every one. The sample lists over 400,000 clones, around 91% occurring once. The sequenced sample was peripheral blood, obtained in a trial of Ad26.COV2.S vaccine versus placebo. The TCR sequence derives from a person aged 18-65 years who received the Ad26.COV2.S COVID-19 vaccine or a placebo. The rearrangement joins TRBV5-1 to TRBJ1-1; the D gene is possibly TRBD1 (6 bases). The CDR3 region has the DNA TGCGCCAGCAGCCAGAGTACAGGGCCTGCTGAAGCTTTCTTT. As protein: CASSQSTGPAEAFF.